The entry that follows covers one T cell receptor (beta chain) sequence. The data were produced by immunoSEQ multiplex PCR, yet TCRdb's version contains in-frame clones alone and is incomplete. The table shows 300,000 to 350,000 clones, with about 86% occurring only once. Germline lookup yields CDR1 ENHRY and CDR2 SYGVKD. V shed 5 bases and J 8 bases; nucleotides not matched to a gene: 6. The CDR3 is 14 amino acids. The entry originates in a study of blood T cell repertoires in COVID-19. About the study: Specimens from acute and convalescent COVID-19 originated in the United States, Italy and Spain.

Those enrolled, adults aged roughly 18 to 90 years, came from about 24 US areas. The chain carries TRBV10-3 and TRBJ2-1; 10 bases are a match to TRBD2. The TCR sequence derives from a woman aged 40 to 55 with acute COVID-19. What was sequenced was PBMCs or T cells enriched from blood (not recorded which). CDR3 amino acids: CAISTSGTGDEQFF. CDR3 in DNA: TGTGCCATCAGTACTAGCGGGACGGGGGATGAGCAGTTCTTC.